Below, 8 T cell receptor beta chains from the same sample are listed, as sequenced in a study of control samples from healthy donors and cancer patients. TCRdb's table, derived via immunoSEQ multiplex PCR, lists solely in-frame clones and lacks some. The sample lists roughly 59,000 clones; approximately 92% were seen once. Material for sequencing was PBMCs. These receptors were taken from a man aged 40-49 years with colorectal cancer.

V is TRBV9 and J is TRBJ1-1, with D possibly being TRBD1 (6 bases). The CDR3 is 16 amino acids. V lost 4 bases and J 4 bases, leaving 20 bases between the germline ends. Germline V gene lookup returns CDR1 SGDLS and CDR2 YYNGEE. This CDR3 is CASSQIGTSGATEAFF. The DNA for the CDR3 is TGTGCCAGCAGCCAAATCGGGACATCCGGGGCCACTGAAGCTTTCTTT.

CDR3 bases: TGTGCCAGCAGCTTACTCCACTCGGGTCTGAGGACTGAAGCTTTCTTT. Its translation is CASSLLHSGLRTEAFF. V and J are TRBV13 and TRBJ1-1, with D hard to call. The V gene's germline CDR1 is PRHDT and CDR2 FYEKMQ (reference sequence). The CDR3 totals 16 residues. The ends were cut back, 2 bases at V and 5 bases at J, with 18 bases in the middle.

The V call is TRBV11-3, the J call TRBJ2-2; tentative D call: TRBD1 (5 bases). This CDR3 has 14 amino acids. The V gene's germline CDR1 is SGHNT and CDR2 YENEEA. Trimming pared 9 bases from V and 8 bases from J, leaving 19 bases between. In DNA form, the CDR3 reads TGTGCCAGTTTGGACAAGGGGATTTCTGGGGAGCTGTTTTTT. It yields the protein CASLDKGISGELFF.

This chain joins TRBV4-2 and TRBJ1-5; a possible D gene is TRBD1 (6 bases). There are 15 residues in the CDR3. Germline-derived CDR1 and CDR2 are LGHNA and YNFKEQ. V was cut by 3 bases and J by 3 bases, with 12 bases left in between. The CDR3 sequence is CASSHDGTTNQPQHF. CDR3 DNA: TGTGCCAGCAGCCATGACGGGACAACCAATCAGCCCCAGCATTTT.

The CDR3 is CASKRDSRVSGANVLTF. The CDR3 DNA follows: TGTGCCAGCAAAAGGGACAGCCGCGTCTCTGGGGCCAACGTCCTGACTTTC. V is TRBV2 and J is TRBJ2-6; TRBD1 matches at 7 bases. The V gene's germline CDR1 is SNHLY and CDR2 FYNNEI. CDR3 length equals 17 residues. V lost 7 bases to trimming and J lost 0 bases; unmatched junction nucleotides: 9. The complete variable domain, with remaining parts taken from reference TRBV2 and TRBJ2-6, reads EPEVTQTPSHQVTQMGQEVILRCVPISNHLYFYWYRQILGQKVEFLVSFYNNEISEKSEIFDDQFSVERPDGSNFTLKIRSTKLEDSAMYFCASKRDSRVSGANVLTFGAGSRLTVL.

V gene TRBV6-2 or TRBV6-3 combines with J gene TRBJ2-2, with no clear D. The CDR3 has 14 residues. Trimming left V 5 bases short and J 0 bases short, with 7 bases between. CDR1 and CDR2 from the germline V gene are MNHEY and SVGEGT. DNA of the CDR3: TGTGCCAGCAGTATTTTTGCGAACACCGGGGAGCTGTTTTTT. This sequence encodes CASSIFANTGELFF.

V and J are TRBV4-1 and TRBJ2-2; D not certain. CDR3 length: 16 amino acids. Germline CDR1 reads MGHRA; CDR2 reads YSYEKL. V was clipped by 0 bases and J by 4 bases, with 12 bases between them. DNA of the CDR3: TGCGCCAGCAGCCAAGATCAGACCCGGAGCACCGGGGAGCTGTTTTTT. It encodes CASSQDQTRSTGELFF.

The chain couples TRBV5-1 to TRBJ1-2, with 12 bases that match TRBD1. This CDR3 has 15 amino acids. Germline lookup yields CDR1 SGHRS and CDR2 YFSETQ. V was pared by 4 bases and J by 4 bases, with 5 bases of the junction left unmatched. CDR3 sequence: CASSPGTGGGYGYTF. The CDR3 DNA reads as TGCGCCAGCAGCCCCGGGACAGGGGGCGGCTATGGCTACACCTTC. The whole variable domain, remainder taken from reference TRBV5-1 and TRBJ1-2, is KAGVTQTPRYLIKTRGQQVTLSCSPISGHRSVSWYQQTPGQGLQFLFEYFSETQRNKGNFPGRFSGRQFSNSRSEMNVSTLELGDSALYLCASSPGTGGGYGYTFGSGTRLTVV.